Each of the 25 T cell receptor beta chains below was sequenced from the same sample in a study of regulatory T cells in long-lasting Graves disease. For TCR beta, libraries came from iRepertoire HTBI primers and Arm-PCR of CDR3 regions. TCRdb reprocessed the multiplex PCR reads via MiXCR and lists one record per CDR3 protein. This repertoire shows about 470,000 distinct CDR3 sequences, roughly 21% found once; its top ten account for 7% to 9%. Time point of the sample: persistent/refractory GD, antithyroid drugs over 5 years with positive TRAb. RNA from PBMCs was the source of the TCR library. The specimen was peripheral blood mononuclear cells (PBMCs), collected when the disease was refractory, from a patient treated with antithyroid drugs. The source is a female donor with Graves disease.

This clonotype has a count of ten or more. The V gene is TRBV28, the J gene TRBJ1-2, with 7 bases matching TRBD1. The ends lost 3 bases at V and 5 bases at J; junction bases unmatched: 15. The CDR3 spans 17 residues. Germline CDR1 reads MDHEN; CDR2 reads SYDVKM. The CDR3 DNA follows: TGTGCCAGCAGTTTTTCCAATCGACAGGGCGGAGAATATGGCTACACCTTC. Translated, it gives CASSFSNRQGGEYGYTF.

V gene TRBV14 combines with J gene TRBJ2-7; D may be TRBD1 (6 bases). Germline CDR1 reads SGHDN; CDR2 reads FVKESK. CDR3 length: 12 residues. Trimming shortened V by 2 bases and J by 6 bases, and 8 bases separated the two germline ends. CDR3 coding DNA: TGTGCCAGCAGCCAAACAGGGACCGAGCAGTACTTC. Translated: CASSQTGTEQYF.

The J gene is TRBJ2-7, the V gene TRBV6-5, with 7 positions matching TRBD1. This CDR3 has 16 residues. Germline CDR1 reads MNHEY; CDR2 reads SVGAGI. The junction had 11 bases not matched to a gene; V was cut back by 4 bases and J by 2 bases. The chain's CDR3 is CASSWATTGRTYEQYF. The CDR3, as DNA: TGTGCCAGCAGTTGGGCTACGACAGGGCGGACCTACGAGCAGTACTTC.

This sequence joins TRBV11-2 and TRBJ1-1, with D tentatively TRBD1 (6 bases). With 5 bases removed from V and 1 base from J, the gap between germline ends came to 20 bases. In germline, CDR1 is SGHAT, CDR2 FQNNGV. The CDR3 is made up of 17 amino acids. This CDR3 is CASSDWGRGIPNTEAFF. CDR3 nucleotides: TGTGCCAGCAGCGATTGGGGGAGGGGGATTCCGAACACTGAAGCTTTCTTT.

This clonotype was detected only once. The V and J genes are TRBV24-1 and TRBJ1-5, with 9 bases lining up with TRBD1. Germline CDR1 KGHDR, CDR2 SFDVKD. The CDR3 runs to 15 residues. The trim removed 3 bases at V and 5 bases at J, leaving 4 bases unmatched. CDR3 bases: TGTGCCACCAGTGATGGGACAGGGACACATCAGCCCCAGCATTTT. Translated, it gives CATSDGTGTHQPQHF.

This clonotype was detected many times. An end of the junction differs from the germline gene, which may be a read error. The rearrangement uses TRBV5-1 and TRBJ2-7, with 7 bases lining up with TRBD2. The germline V gene has CDR1 SGHRS and CDR2 YFSETQ. This CDR3 has 14 residues. As DNA, the CDR3 is TGTGCCAGCAGCGGGACTGTCAGCTCCTACGAGCAGTACTTC. Translated, it gives CASSGTVSSYEQYF.

This clonotype has more than one count but fewer than ten. This chain connects TRBV19 to TRBJ1-1, with unresolved D. V lost 4 bases and J 5 bases, leaving 8 bases between the germline ends. The CDR3 consists of 12 residues. CDR1 and CDR2 (germline): LNHDA, SQIVND (reference sequence). The CDR3 region is CASSTGATEAFF. CDR3 in DNA: TGTGCCAGTAGTACAGGTGCAACTGAAGCTTTCTTT.

The genes are TRBV5-6 and TRBJ2-3, with a weak D call TRBD1 (5 bases). The germline gives CDR1 SGHDT, CDR2 YYEEEE. This CDR3 is built from 16 residues. V lost 1 base and J 2 bases, leaving 14 bases between the germline ends. The CDR3 sequence is CASSLQGQGTTDTQYF. As DNA, the CDR3 is TGTGCCAGCAGCTTGCAAGGGCAGGGAACCACAGATACGCAGTATTTT.

This clonotype was seen ten or more times. V gene TRBV10-3 combines with J gene TRBJ2-5; 8 bases agree with TRBD2. The CDR3 contains 14 residues. Unmatched junction bases numbered 3, after V lost 2 bases and J lost 4 bases. Germline CDR1 reads ENHRY; CDR2 reads SYGVKD. The CDR3 sequence is CAISEEAGGETQYF. DNA of the CDR3: TGTGCCATCAGTGAGGAGGCGGGGGGAGAGACCCAGTACTTC.

This clonotype has at least ten counts. The V call is TRBV12-3 or TRBV12-4, the J call TRBJ1-6; possibly TRBD1 for D (6 bases). There are 12 residues in the CDR3. V dropped 3 bases and J dropped 11 bases, with 8 bases sitting between them. CDR3 sequence: CASSLGAAPLHF. Written as DNA, the CDR3 is TGTGCCAGCAGTTTGGGGGCCGCACCCCTCCACTTT.

The rearrangement links TRBV5-6 to TRBJ1-1, with D perhaps TRBD1 (5 bases). The germline V gene encodes CDR1 SGHDT and CDR2 YYEEEE. V lost 5 bases to trimming and J lost 2 bases, with 19 bases between them. There are 16 residues in the CDR3. CDR3 residues: CASRESTGEANTEAFF. The CDR3 coding sequence is TGTGCCAGCAGGGAATCGACGGGGGAGGCAAACACTGAAGCTTTCTTT.

This clonotype was seen more than once but under ten times. The chain couples TRBV19 to TRBJ2-2, with D possibly matching TRBD1 (5 bases). The CDR3 is made up of 14 amino acids. CDR1 is LNHDA, CDR2 SQIVND, per germline (reference sequence). Trimming took 3 bases from V and 1 from J, leaving 6 bases between them. The CDR3 region is CASSIQGNTGELFF. The CDR3 DNA reads TGTGCCAGTAGTATCCAGGGGAACACCGGGGAGCTGTTTTTT.

V and J are TRBV29-1 and TRBJ1-2; 7 bases align to TRBD1. V dropped 0 bases and J dropped 2; count of bases not matched to a gene: 9. Germline V gene data show CDR1 as SQVTM and CDR2 as ANQGSEA. The CDR3 contains 16 residues. The CDR3: CSVEDRGRGLNYGYTF. The CDR3 coding sequence is TGCAGCGTTGAAGATCGGGGGAGGGGGCTGAACTATGGCTACACCTTC. Supplemented by reference TRBV29-1 and TRBJ1-2, the full variable domain reads SAVISQKPSRDICQRGTSLTIQCQVDSQVTMMFWYRQQPGQSLTLIATANQGSEATYESGFVIDKFPISRPNLTFSTLTVSNMSPEDSSIYLCSVEDRGRGLNYGYTFGSGTRLTVV.

The chain employs TRBV5-1 and TRBJ1-2; D is possibly TRBD1 (5 bases). Per germline, CDR1 SGHRS and CDR2 YFSETQ. Trimming left V 0 bases short and J 6 bases short, with 18 bases between. The CDR3 runs 16 residues. CDR3 sequence (DNA): TGCGCCAGCAGCTTGGAGGGGTCAACTATCCCTCATGGCTACACCTTC. Its protein is CASSLEGSTIPHGYTF.

This chain uses TRBV18 with TRBJ2-3; weak D call: TRBD1 (5 bases). The J call could be wrong; TRBJ1-1 is a better fit for the DNA end. CDR3 length: 15 amino acids. Per germline, CDR1 KGHSH and CDR2 LQKENI. The CDR3 protein is CASSPVRGGNTEAFF. CDR3 DNA: TGTGCCAGCTCACCGGTGCGCGGGGGGAACACTGAAGCTTTCTTT.

The chain couples TRBV6-5 to TRBJ2-7; D gene uncertain. The CDR3 runs 13 residues. With 4 bases removed from V and 5 bases from J, the gap between germline ends came to 12 bases. CDR1 and CDR2 from the germline V gene are MNHEY and SVGAGI. The CDR3 is CASSSHGRDEQYF. In DNA, the CDR3 is TGTGCCAGCAGTTCCCACGGGCGAGACGAGCAGTACTTC.

There are many counts of this clonotype. V and J are TRBV5-1 and TRBJ1-2; the D is unclear. Germline CDR1 reads SGHRS; CDR2 reads YFSETQ. V was trimmed by 4 bases and J by 6 bases, leaving 10 bases between them. The CDR3 totals 12 residues. The CDR3 is CASSTPRDGYTF. CDR3 coding DNA: TGCGCCAGCAGCACACCCCGGGATGGCTACACCTTC.

This chain links TRBV19 with TRBJ2-7; 11 bases agree with TRBD2. CDR1 LNHDA and CDR2 SQIVND come from the germline V gene (reference sequence). This CDR3 comprises 15 residues. V shed 4 bases, J shed 0 bases, and the junction held 2 bases outside the gene matches. The CDR3 DNA is TGTGCCAGTAGTACCGGACTAGCGGGCTCCTACGAGCAGTACTTC. It is translated as CASSTGLAGSYEQYF.

The genes are TRBV27 and TRBJ1-2; TRBD1 matches 8 bases. CDR1 is MNHEY, CDR2 SMNVEV, per germline (reference sequence). With V trimmed by 7 bases and J by 8 bases, 12 bases remained unmatched. The CDR3 length is 14 residues. The CDR3 DNA sequence: TGTGCCAGCAAGGCAGGGGGCGCGACAGGGGGCTACACCTTC. This sequence encodes CASKAGGATGGYTF.

This clonotype was picked up many times. The CDR3, as DNA: TGTGCCAGCAGTGACAGGGGGGGGAGAGCTTTCTTT. Translated: CASSDRGGRAFF. The rearrangement joins TRBV2 to TRBJ1-1; 7 positions agree with TRBD1. From germline, CDR1 is SNHLY and CDR2 FYNNEI. The length of the CDR3 is 12 residues. The V segment lost 3 bases and the J segment 10 bases; nucleotides outside the gene matches: 5.

The chain couples TRBV19 to TRBJ2-6; D possibly matches TRBD1 or TRBD2 (5 bases each). The CDR3 contains 18 residues. Germline CDR1 reads LNHDA; CDR2 reads SQIVND (reference sequence). V was shortened by 1 base and J by 0 bases, with 13 bases between the two germline ends. CDR3 coding DNA: TGTGCCAGTAGTATAGGTGGGACGGGAACCTCTGGGGCCAACGTCCTGACTTTC. It encodes CASSIGGTGTSGANVLTF.

This clonotype has at least ten counts. The V and J genes are TRBV29-1 and TRBJ2-5; D is possibly TRBD2 (6 bases). Trimming removed 1 base at V and 3 bases at J, with 12 bases between. The germline gives CDR1 SQVTM, CDR2 ANQGSEA. The CDR3 consists of 14 residues. This chain's CDR3 is CSVEGGTGEETQYF. The CDR3 DNA sequence: TGCAGCGTTGAAGGGGGTACGGGGGAAGAGACCCAGTACTTC.

This clonotype appeared a few times. The V and J genes are TRBV7-9 and TRBJ2-7, with D perhaps given as TRBD1 or TRBD2 (5 bases each). Germline CDR1 SEHNR, CDR2 FQNEAQ (reference sequence). Trimming cost V 6 bases and J 2 bases, with 11 bases left between them. The CDR3 spans 13 residues. DNA of the CDR3: TGTGCCAGCAGGAGGGGCAGTACCTACGAGCAGTACTTC. Its translation: CASRRGSTYEQYF.

In regard to this clonotype: A junction boundary mismatches the germline segment, possibly from a read error. J is TRBJ2-7 and V is TRBV30; perhaps TRBD1 as D (6 bases). There are 14 residues in the CDR3. From germline, CDR1 is GTSNPN and CDR2 SVGIG (reference sequence). CDR3 sequence: CVWRNAGTSVIQYF. The CDR3 DNA reads as TGTGTCTGGAGAAACGCCGGGACATCGGTGATACAGTACTTC.

This clonotype has ten or more counts. The chain combines TRBV7-8 with TRBJ2-5; D is perhaps TRBD1 or TRBD2 (5 bases each). The germline V and J ends were trimmed by 5 bases and 3 bases, with 10 bases remaining between them. Germline V lookup: CDR1 SGHVS, CDR2 FQNEAQ. The CDR3 is made up of 13 amino acids. CDR3 sequence reads: CASSGTTEETQYF. DNA for the CDR3: TGTGCCAGCAGCGGGACCACAGAAGAGACCCAGTACTTC.